The 29 T cell receptor beta chains below come from one sample, sequenced in a study of blood T cells in healthy people across ages. Together with a sample-barcoded 5' primer, a J-beta primer mix was included in a second PCR lasting about 6 to 12 cycles. MiXCR, applied by TCRdb to the 5' RACE reads, yields one record per CDR3 protein. The repertoire holds some 1,500,000 distinct CDR3 sequences, with 40% to 45% as singletons. The material sequenced was blood. The receptors originated from a young woman in good health.

This clonotype came up a few times. V gene TRBV12-3 or TRBV12-4 combines with J gene TRBJ1-5; a possible D gene is TRBD1 (5 bases). Trimming stripped 2 bases from V and 5 bases from J, with 13 bases between. This CDR3 contains 15 residues. CDR3 amino acids: CASSLRIQGHQPQHF. In DNA form, the CDR3 reads TGTGCCAGCAGTTTACGTATTCAGGGCCATCAGCCCCAGCATTTT.

This clonotype was observed a few times. At one of its ends the junction is not consistent with the germline gene, which may arise from a read error. The chain combines TRBV6-6 with TRBJ2-7, with 9 bases lining up with TRBD1. The CDR3 sequence is 14 residues long. In germline, CDR1 is MNHNY, CDR2 SVGAGI (reference sequence). In nucleotides, the CDR3 is TGTGCCGGCAGTTCTGGACAGGGGACCTACGAGCAGTACTTC. Translated: CAGSSGQGTYEQYF.

The chain uses TRBV13 and TRBJ2-1; 9 bases fit TRBD2. Matching the DNA end better, TRBJ2-7 makes the J call doubtful. The CDR3 is made up of 16 amino acids. Germline V gene data show CDR1 as PRHDT and CDR2 as FYEKMQ (reference sequence). The CDR3 here is CASSVTGLALYNEQYF. CDR3 DNA: TGTGCCAGCAGCGTAACCGGACTAGCGTTATACAATGAGCAGTACTTC.

V and J are TRBV7-3 and TRBJ2-7; D gene uncertain. Germline CDR1 reads SGHTA; CDR2 reads FQGTGA. This CDR3 has 13 amino acids. V shed 5 bases and J shed 10 bases, with 18 bases lying between them. CDR3 in DNA: TGTGCCAGCAGCGCACAGCCTGACTTTGCCCAGTACTTC. Translation: CASSAQPDFAQYF.

In its sample, this clonotype was seen a few times. The V call is TRBV20-1, the J call TRBJ2-3; no clear D gene. The CDR3 is 13 amino acids. With 7 bases removed from V and 0 bases from J, the gap between germline ends came to 11 bases. Per the germline V gene, CDR1 is DFQATT and CDR2 is SNEGSKA (reference sequence). CDR3 sequence reads: CSVGKTSTDTQYF. The CDR3 DNA follows: TGCAGTGTAGGGAAGACTAGCACAGATACGCAGTATTTT.

The chain is built from TRBV4-1 and TRBJ2-7, with D possibly TRBD1 on 5 matching bases. The germline V gene has CDR1 MGHRA and CDR2 YSYEKL. The CDR3 runs 16 residues. Deletions cut 1 base from V and 1 base from J, with 14 bases between. Here the CDR3 reads CASSQAVTELSYEQYF. The DNA of the CDR3 is TGCGCCAGCAGCCAAGCTGTGACAGAACTATCCTACGAGCAGTACTTC.

The table lists this clonotype with a few counts. J is TRBJ2-7 and V is TRBV20-1, with D maybe TRBD2 (5 bases). With 0 bases removed from V and 4 bases from J, the gap between germline ends came to 19 bases. CDR3 size: 16 residues. Germline V gene lookup returns CDR1 DFQATT and CDR2 SNEGSKA (reference sequence). CDR3 sequence: CSARDRVISASYEQYF. Here the CDR3 DNA reads TGCAGTGCTAGAGATCGGGTGATTAGCGCTTCTTACGAGCAGTACTTC.

This clonotype has ten or more counts. This chain links TRBV27 with TRBJ2-2; D gene ambiguous. This CDR3 comprises 12 residues. Trimming cost V 5 bases and J 6 bases, with 7 bases left between them. CDR1 is MNHEY and CDR2 is SMNVEV in the germline V gene (reference sequence). The DNA of the CDR3 is TGTGCCAGCAGTCTAAGATCCGGGGAGCTGTTTTTT. Residues: CASSLRSGELFF.

This clonotype showed up just a few times. This chain connects TRBV9 to TRBJ2-7; TRBD1 matches at 7 bases. V was clipped by 4 bases and J by 2 bases; unmatched bases: 12. The CDR3 has 16 residues. The germline V gene has CDR1 SGDLS and CDR2 YYNGEE. CDR3 sequence: CASSPRQGSTTYEQYF. CDR3 DNA: TGTGCCAGCAGCCCCCGACAGGGAAGTACGACCTACGAGCAGTACTTC.

Worth noting for this clonotype: A read error may produce the germline difference seen at one junction end. This chain's CDR3 is CASSVAVGGLGGYTF. DNA for the CDR3: TGTGCCAGCAGCGTAGCTGTAGGGGGCTTAGGTGGCTACACCTTC. The V gene is TRBV7-2, the J gene TRBJ1-2; 7 bases are a match to TRBD1. This CDR3 is 15 amino acids long. Germline assignment: CDR1 SGHTA and CDR2 FQGNSA. Filled out from reference TRBV7-2 and TRBJ1-2, the complete variable domain reads GAGVSQSPSNKVTEKGKDVELRCDPISGHTALYWYRQSLGQGLEFLIYFQGNSAPDKSGLPSDRFSAERTGGSVSTLTIQRTQQEDSAVYLCASSVAVGGLGGYTFGSGTRLTVV.

V is TRBV7-9 and J is TRBJ2-4; a weak D match, TRBD2 (5 bases). With the DNA end fitting TRBJ2-7 better, the J assignment may be wrong. CDR1 is SEHNR and CDR2 is FQNEAQ in the germline V gene (reference sequence). The CDR3 extends over 15 amino acids. In DNA form, the CDR3 reads TGTGCCAGCAGCTCCCCGGAGGATCCCAGCTACGAGCAGTACTTC. It specifies CASSSPEDPSYEQYF.

This clonotype has a handful of counts. The V gene is TRBV2, the J gene TRBJ2-1; maybe TRBD1 (6 bases). The germline gives CDR1 SNHLY, CDR2 FYNNEI. Trimming shortened V by 5 bases and J by 6 bases, and 11 bases separated the two germline ends. CDR3 length equals 13 residues. The CDR3 sequence: CASSSLGANEQFF. For the CDR3, the DNA is TGTGCCAGCAGTTCTCTGGGGGCCAATGAGCAGTTCTTC.

CDR3 amino acids: CASSYYRDSTDTQYF. The CDR3 DNA is TGTGCCAGCAGTTACTACAGGGACTCCACAGATACGCAGTATTTT. The chain combines TRBV6-2 or TRBV6-3 with TRBJ2-3, with D perhaps being TRBD1 or TRBD2 (6 bases each). Deletions cut 1 base from V and 2 bases from J, with 10 bases between. This CDR3 has 15 amino acids. CDR1 is MNHEY and CDR2 is SVGEGT in the germline V gene.

This clonotype has just a few counts. This rearrangement joins TRBV4-2 to TRBJ2-1, with 8 bases that match TRBD1. Trimming cost V 4 bases and J 5 bases; bases outside gene matches: 10. Germline V lookup: CDR1 LGHNA, CDR2 YNFKEQ. The length of the CDR3 is 16 residues. Here the CDR3 reads CASSRGQGLGDNEQFF. The CDR3 bases are TGTGCCAGCAGCCGAGGACAGGGCCTCGGGGACAATGAGCAGTTCTTC.

This clonotype was recorded a few times. The V gene is TRBV25-1, the J gene TRBJ2-1, with D perhaps TRBD2 (6 bases). In germline, CDR1 is MGHDK, CDR2 SYGVNS. V was cut by 7 bases and J by 0 bases, with 16 bases left in between. There are 16 residues in the CDR3. The CDR3 sequence: CASKDGGKSSYNEQFF. CDR3 nucleotide sequence: TGTGCCAGCAAGGATGGCGGGAAGAGCTCCTACAATGAGCAGTTCTTC. Variable domain in full (rest from reference TRBV25-1 and TRBJ2-1): EADIYQTPRYLVIGTGKKITLECSQTMGHDKMYWYQQDPGMELHLIHYSYGVNSTEKGDLSSESTVSRIRTEHFPLTLESARPSHTSQYLCASKDGGKSSYNEQFFGPGTRLTVL.

V gene TRBV5-5 combines with J gene TRBJ2-1; TRBD2 agrees at 11 bases. Germline trimming cut 1 base from V and 0 bases from J; bases unmatched to any gene: 6. The germline CDR1 and CDR2 sequences are SGHKS and YYEKEE (reference sequence). This CDR3 has 18 amino acids. The CDR3 coding sequence is TGTGCCAGCAGCTTGTATGGTAGCGGGAGGGCCTCCTACAATGAGCAGTTCTTC. Protein product: CASSLYGSGRASYNEQFF.

This clonotype was observed a handful of times. The J gene is TRBJ2-1, the V gene TRBV7-9; 8 nucleotides align to TRBD2. The germline gives CDR1 SEHNR, CDR2 FQNEAQ (reference sequence). The length of the CDR3 is 15 residues. With 3 bases clipped from V and 4 bases from J, the junction kept 5 bases outside the gene matches. CDR3 in amino acids: CASSFTGTRYNEQFF. CDR3 DNA: TGTGCCAGCAGCTTCACCGGGACTAGGTACAATGAGCAGTTCTTC.

The sample holds a few counts of this clonotype. The genes are TRBV11-2 and TRBJ2-3; perhaps TRBD2 as D (6 bases). CDR1 is SGHAT, CDR2 FQNNGV, per germline. The CDR3 is 15 residues long. V dropped 0 bases and J dropped 8 bases, with 15 bases sitting between them. The CDR3 is CASSLDPGLVGTQYF. DNA for the CDR3: TGTGCCAGCAGCTTAGATCCGGGACTGGTCGGTACGCAGTATTTT.

The chain is built from TRBV20-1 and TRBJ2-1; TRBD2 matches at 9 bases. The germline V gene encodes CDR1 DFQATT and CDR2 SNEGSKA (reference sequence). The J segment lost 0 bases and the V segment lost 0 bases, leaving 6 bases of the junction unmatched. The CDR3 is 17 residues long. CDR3 residues: CSARDTSGRFSYNEQFF. CDR3 sequence (DNA): TGCAGTGCTAGAGATACCAGCGGGAGGTTCTCCTACAATGAGCAGTTCTTC.

The V gene is TRBV12-3 or TRBV12-4, the J gene TRBJ2-1; D perhaps matches TRBD2 (5 bases). The V end was cut by 5 bases, the J end by 8 bases, with 19 bases between. The CDR3 contains 15 residues. Here the CDR3 reads CASSESRVAGYEQFF. CDR3 coding DNA: TGTGCCAGCAGTGAATCGAGGGTGGCCGGGTATGAGCAGTTCTTC.

CDR3 in amino acids: CASTAGLAGTTDTQYF. CDR3 nucleotides: TGTGCCAGCACCGCTGGACTAGCGGGAACAACAGATACGCAGTATTTT. J is TRBJ2-3 and V is TRBV6-1; 12 positions agree with TRBD2. The CDR3 contains 16 residues. The germline V gene encodes CDR1 MNHNS and CDR2 SASEGT. Trimming took 7 bases from V and 3 from J; bases not matched to a gene: 8.

A remark on this clonotype: At one of its ends the junction is not consistent with the germline gene, which may arise from a read error. The chain couples TRBV12-3 or TRBV12-4 to TRBJ1-1; 7 nucleotides align to TRBD1. The CDR3 has 12 residues. This CDR3 is CPSSRDRDTAFF. For the CDR3, the DNA is TGTCCCAGCAGCCGAGACAGGGATACGGCTTTCTTT.

This clonotype was counted between two and nine times. CDR3 in amino acids: CAISGGTNYGYTF. Written as DNA, the CDR3 is TGTGCCATCAGTGGCGGGACGAACTATGGCTACACCTTC. The chain joins TRBV10-3 to TRBJ1-2; D possibly corresponds to TRBD1 (5 bases). The CDR3 covers 13 residues. Germline V gives CDR1 ENHRY, CDR2 SYGVKD. V was clipped by 4 bases and J by 2 bases, with 8 bases between them.

This chain links TRBV7-2 with TRBJ2-3, with D hard to call. This CDR3 contains 13 residues. V was pared by 11 bases and J by 0 bases, with 12 bases between. Germline loops: CDR1 SGHTA, CDR2 FQGNSA. The chain's CDR3 is CASRIPSTDTQYF. Written as DNA, the CDR3 is TGTGCCTCACGGATTCCTAGCACAGATACGCAGTATTTT. Based on the CDR3 plus reference TRBV7-2 and TRBJ2-3, the full variable domain is GAGVSQSPSNKVTEKGKDVELRCDPISGHTALYWYRQSLGQGLEFLIYFQGNSAPDKSGLPSDRFSAERTGGSVSTLTIQRTQQEDSAVYLCASRIPSTDTQYFGPGTRLTVL.

The chain carries TRBV3-1 and TRBJ1-2; D unclear. Trimming took 0 bases from V and 4 from J, leaving 12 bases between them. The CDR3 sequence is 15 residues long. CDR1 is LGHDT, CDR2 YNNKEL, per germline (reference sequence). The CDR3 DNA is TGTGCCAGCAGCCAAGATGGTCTCGTTGGCTATGGCTACACCTTC. Translating it yields CASSQDGLVGYGYTF.

This chain joins TRBV6-2 or TRBV6-3 and TRBJ1-4; D gene ambiguous. The CDR3 covers 15 residues. Germline CDR1 and CDR2: MNHEY and SVGEGT. V was pared by 6 bases and J by 0 bases, with 11 bases between. The CDR3 spells CASSLQQATNEKLFF. The CDR3 bases are TGTGCCAGCAGCCTACAACAAGCAACTAATGAAAAACTGTTTTTT.

V usage is TRBV5-6 and J usage is TRBJ2-1, with D possibly being TRBD1 (5 bases). Deletions cut 4 bases from V and 4 bases from J, with 15 bases between. Germline CDR1 is SGHDT and CDR2 is YYEEEE. The CDR3 totals 15 residues. The CDR3 protein is CASSTRRGGYNEQFF. CDR3 nucleotides: TGTGCCAGCAGCACTCGTAGGGGTGGATACAATGAGCAGTTCTTC.

The chain recombines TRBV12-3 or TRBV12-4 with TRBJ2-7; a weak D match, TRBD2 (5 bases). The CDR3 sequence is 14 residues long. V lost 7 bases and J 1 base, leaving 14 bases between the germline ends. The CDR3: CASKKGVSSYEQYF. The CDR3 DNA follows: TGTGCCAGCAAAAAGGGAGTAAGTTCCTACGAGCAGTACTTC.

A few counts support this clonotype. This rearrangement joins TRBV9 to TRBJ2-1; the D is unclear. Trimming took off 2 bases at V and 4 bases at J, with 7 bases between the two ends. This CDR3 region has 13 residues. Germline CDR1 is SGDLS and CDR2 is YYNGEE. CDR3 region: CASSVLAYNEQFF. CDR3 sequence (DNA): TGTGCCAGCAGCGTTCTGGCGTACAATGAGCAGTTCTTC.